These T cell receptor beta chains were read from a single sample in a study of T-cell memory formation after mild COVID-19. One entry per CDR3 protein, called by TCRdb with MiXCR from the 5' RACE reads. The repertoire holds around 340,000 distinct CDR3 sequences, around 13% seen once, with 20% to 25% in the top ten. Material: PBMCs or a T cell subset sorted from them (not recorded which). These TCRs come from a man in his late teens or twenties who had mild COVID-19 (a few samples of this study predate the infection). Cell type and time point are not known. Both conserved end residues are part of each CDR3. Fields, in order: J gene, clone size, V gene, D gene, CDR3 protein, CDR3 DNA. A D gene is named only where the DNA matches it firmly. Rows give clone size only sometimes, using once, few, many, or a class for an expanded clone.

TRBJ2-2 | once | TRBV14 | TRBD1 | CASSSGQGSAGELFF | TGTGCCAGCAGCTCTGGACAGGGCTCCGCCGGGGAGCTGTTTTTT
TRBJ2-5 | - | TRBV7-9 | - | CASSSQGGGGETQYF | TGTGCCAGCAGCTCTCAGGGTGGTGGTGGAGAGACCCAGTACTTC
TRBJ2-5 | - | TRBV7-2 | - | CASSNPGVQETQYF | TGTGCCAGCAGCAATCCGGGTGTGCAAGAGACCCAGTACTTC
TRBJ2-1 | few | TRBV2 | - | CASNWGGSSYNEQFF | TGTGCCAGCAATTGGGGAGGAAGCTCCTACAATGAGCAGTTCTTC
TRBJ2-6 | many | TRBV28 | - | CASSFSGSGANVLTF | TGTGCCAGCAGTTTTAGTGGCTCTGGGGCCAACGTCCTGACTTTC
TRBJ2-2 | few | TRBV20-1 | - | CSARAGANTGELFF | TGCAGTGCTAGAGCGGGGGCGAACACCGGGGAGCTGTTTTTT
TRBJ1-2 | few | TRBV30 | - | CAWSKGMGYTF | TGTGCCTGGAGTAAGGGGATGGGCTACACCTTC
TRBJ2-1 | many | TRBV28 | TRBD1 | CASSLGGPSYNEQFF | TGTGCCAGCAGCCTAGGGGGCCCTTCCTACAATGAGCAGTTCTTC
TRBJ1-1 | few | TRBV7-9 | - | CASSLAMMNTEAFF | TGTGCCAGCAGCTTAGCGATGATGAACACTGAAGCTTTCTTT
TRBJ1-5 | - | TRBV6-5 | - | CASSYRRSNQPQHF | TGTGCCAGCAGTTACAGGAGGAGCAATCAGCCCCAGCATTTT
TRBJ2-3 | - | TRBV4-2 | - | CASSHLGGDSTDTQYF | TGTGCCAGCAGCCACCTCGGGGGCGATAGCACAGATACGCAGTATTTT
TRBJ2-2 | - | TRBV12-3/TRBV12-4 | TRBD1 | CASSGTGSSTGELFF | TGTGCCAGCAGTGGGACAGGCTCATCCACCGGGGAGCTGTTTTTT
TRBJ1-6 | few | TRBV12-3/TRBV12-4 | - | CASSVWTEPNSPLHF | TGTGCCAGCAGTGTCTGGACAGAACCAAATTCACCCCTCCACTTT
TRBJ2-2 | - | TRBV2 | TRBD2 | CASSELTLHLAGGNTGELFF | TGTGCCAGTTCGGAGTTAACCCTACATTTAGCGGGGGGGAACACCGGGGAGCTGTTTTTT
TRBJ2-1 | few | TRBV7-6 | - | CASSPQSLANEQFF | TGTGCCAGCAGCCCTCAGAGCCTAGCGAATGAGCAGTTCTTC
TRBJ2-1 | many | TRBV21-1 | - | CASSPGSGGWGEQFF | TGTGCCAGCAGCCCGGGTAGCGGGGGTTGGGGTGAGCAGTTCTTC
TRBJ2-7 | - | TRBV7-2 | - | CASSLVGGGSYEQYF | TGTGCCAGCAGCTTAGTCGGGGGCGGGTCCTACGAGCAGTACTTC
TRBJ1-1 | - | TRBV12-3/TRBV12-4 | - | CASRARKAFF | TGTGCCAGCAGGGCCCGAAAAGCTTTCTTT
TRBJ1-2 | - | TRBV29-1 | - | CSVEAGLGGSDGYTF | TGCAGCGTTGAGGCCGGTCTGGGGGGATCGGATGGCTACACCTTC
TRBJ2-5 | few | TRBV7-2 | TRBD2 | CASSLGKGGGGAVQETQYF | TGTGCCAGCAGCTTGGGGAAGGGAGGCGGGGGGGCCGTACAAGAGACCCAGTACTTC
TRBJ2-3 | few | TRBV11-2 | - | CASSLEWAADTQYF | TGTGCCAGCAGCTTAGAATGGGCGGCAGATACGCAGTATTTT
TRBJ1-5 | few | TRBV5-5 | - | CASSLTQDQPQHF | TGTGCCAGCAGCTTGACCCAAGATCAGCCCCAGCATTTT
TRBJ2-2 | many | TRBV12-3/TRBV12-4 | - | CASSFPDPFGGELFF | TGTGCCAGCAGTTTCCCGGACCCCTTTGGCGGGGAGCTGTTTTTT
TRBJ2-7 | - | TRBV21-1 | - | CASSRGEQYF | TGTGCCAGCAGCAGGGGGGAGCAGTACTTC
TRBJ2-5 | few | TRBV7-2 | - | CASSLGLSPETQYF | TGTGCCAGCAGCCTGGGGCTTTCCCCCGAGACCCAGTACTTC
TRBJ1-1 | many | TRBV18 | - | CASSPLGTEAFF | TGTGCCAGCAGTCCCTTGGGCACTGAAGCTTTCTTT
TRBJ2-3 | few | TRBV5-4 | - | CASSFGFQGTDTQYF | TGTGCCAGCAGCTTTGGGTTCCAGGGGACAGATACGCAGTATTTT
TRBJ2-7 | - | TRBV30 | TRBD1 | CAWDTPGTGRYEQYF | TGTGCCTGGGATACCCCCGGGACAGGGAGATACGAGCAGTACTTC
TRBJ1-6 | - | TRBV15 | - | CATSRDLRVRSPLHF | TGTGCCACCAGCAGAGATCTGAGGGTTCGGTCACCCCTCCACTTT
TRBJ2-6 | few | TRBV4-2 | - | CASSQGGRISGANVLTF | TGTGCCAGCAGCCAAGGGGGGAGGATCTCTGGGGCCAACGTCCTGACTTTC
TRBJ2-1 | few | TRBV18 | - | CASSPPMGFYNEQFF | TGTGCCAGCTCACCACCGATGGGCTTCTACAATGAGCAGTTCTTC
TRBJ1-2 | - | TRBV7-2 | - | CASSLGPSGYTF | TGTGCCAGCAGCTTAGGACCTTCCGGCTACACCTTC
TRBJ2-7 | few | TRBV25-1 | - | CASSRGGHTYEQYF | TGTGCCAGCAGTAGGGGTGGTCACACCTACGAGCAGTACTTC
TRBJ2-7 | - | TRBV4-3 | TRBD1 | CASSRGQGREEQYF | TGCGCCAGCAGCCGAGGACAGGGTAGAGAGGAGCAGTACTTC
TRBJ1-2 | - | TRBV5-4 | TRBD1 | CASSHQTGGGGYTF | TGTGCCAGCAGCCACCAGACAGGGGGAGGTGGCTACACCTTC
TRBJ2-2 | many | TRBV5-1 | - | CASSRGGDGGELFF | TGCGCCAGCAGCCGAGGAGGCGATGGCGGGGAGCTGTTTTTT
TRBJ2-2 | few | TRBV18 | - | CASGRRAANTGELFF | TGTGCCAGCGGCAGAAGGGCGGCGAACACCGGGGAGCTGTTTTTT
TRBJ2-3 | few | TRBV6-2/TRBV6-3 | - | CASSWATDTQYF | TGTGCCAGCAGTTGGGCCACAGATACGCAGTATTTT
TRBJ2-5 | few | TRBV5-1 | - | CASSATGGNYQETQYF | TGCGCCAGCAGCGCCACCGGGGGAAATTACCAAGAGACCCAGTACTTC
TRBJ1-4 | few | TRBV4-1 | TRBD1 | CASSQQGDYEKLFF | TGCGCCAGCAGCCAACAGGGGGATTATGAAAAACTGTTTTTT
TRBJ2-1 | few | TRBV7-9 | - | CASSPSWQGRGNEQFF | TGTGCCAGCAGCCCAAGTTGGCAGGGGCGGGGCAATGAGCAGTTCTTC
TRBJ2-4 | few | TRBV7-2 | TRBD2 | CASSWAPGTSGGVGIQYF | TGTGCCAGCAGCTGGGCCCCCGGGACTAGCGGGGGGGTAGGCATTCAGTACTTC
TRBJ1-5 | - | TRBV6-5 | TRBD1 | CASRPGTVSNQPQHF | TGTGCCAGCAGACCCGGGACAGTTAGCAATCAGCCCCAGCATTTT
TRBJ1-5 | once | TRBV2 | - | CASSTPYHASGWYGNQPQHF | TGTGCCAGCAGTACCCCATACCACGCGTCGGGCTGGTATGGCAATCAGCCCCAGCATTTT
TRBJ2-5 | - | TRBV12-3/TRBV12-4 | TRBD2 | CASSLVGAGATQYF | TGTGCCAGCAGTTTAGTAGGAGCGGGGGCGACCCAGTACTTC
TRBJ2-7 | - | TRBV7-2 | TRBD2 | CASSRAAGGNEQYF | TGTGCCAGCAGCCGAGCGGCGGGGGGTAACGAGCAGTACTTC
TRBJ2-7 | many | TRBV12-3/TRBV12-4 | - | CASSFSTGYTYF | TGTGCCAGCAGTTTTAGTACGGGTTACACGTACTTC
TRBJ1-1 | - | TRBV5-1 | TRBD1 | CASSGDRGLGEAFF | TGCGCCAGCAGCGGGGACAGGGGGCTGGGTGAAGCTTTCTTT
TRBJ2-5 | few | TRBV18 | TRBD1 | CASSPGQGMEETQYF | TGTGCCAGCTCACCTGGACAGGGTATGGAAGAGACCCAGTACTTC